Below, 9 T cell receptor beta chains from the same sample are listed, as sequenced in a study of T cells in pancreatic ductal adenocarcinoma. Surgery without prior neoadjuvant therapy was the treatment of the selected pancreatic ductal adenocarcinoma patients. Clones were sequenced by immunoSEQ multiplex PCR, and TCRdb holds only the in-frame ones, with some missing. Counted here are about 29,000 clones, approximately 94% occurring once; the ten biggest clones make up less than 2.5%. The sample taken for sequencing was PBMCs. The receptors stem from a human donor with pancreatic ductal adenocarcinoma.

The CDR3 reads CASSQDARGPATNEKLFF. The DNA of the CDR3 is TGCGCCAGCAGCCAAGACGCTCGGGGGCCCGCAACTAATGAAAAACTGTTTTTT. The chain has TRBV4-1 and TRBJ1-4; the D gene is possibly TRBD1 (6 bases). The V gene's germline CDR1 is MGHRA and CDR2 YSYEKL. The V end lost 0 bases, the J end lost 0 bases, and 14 bases lay between the germline ends. The CDR3 has 18 residues.

The V and J genes are TRBV2 and TRBJ2-2; D is ambiguous. This CDR3 is built from 13 residues. Germline lookup yields CDR1 SNHLY and CDR2 FYNNEI. CDR3 protein: CTLTPLGTGELFF. CDR3 bases: TGTACTCTCACACCCTTGGGCACCGGGGAGCTGTTTTTT.

The gene calls are TRBV27 and TRBJ1-2; 7 positions agree with TRBD1. The CDR3 contains 14 residues. From germline, CDR1 is MNHEY and CDR2 SMNVEV (reference sequence). J was trimmed by 3 bases and V by 5 bases; bases with no gene match: 6. The CDR3 DNA is TGTGCCAGCAGTACCCGAACAGGGGACTATGGCTACACCTTC. This codes for CASSTRTGDYGYTF.

The rearrangement links TRBV6-1 to TRBJ1-2, with TRBD1 matching over 9 bases. The CDR3 covers 14 residues. The V gene's germline CDR1 is MNHNS and CDR2 SASEGT. Germline trimming cut 6 bases from V and 3 bases from J; bases unmatched to any gene: 5. The CDR3, as DNA: TGTGCCAGCAGATTAGGACAGGGGTACTATGGCTACACCTTC. This sequence encodes CASRLGQGYYGYTF.

The chain carries TRBV9 and TRBJ2-5; maybe TRBD2 (6 bases). Trimming pared 2 bases from V and 1 base from J, leaving 9 bases between. Germline V gives CDR1 SGDLS, CDR2 YYNGEE. This CDR3 region has 14 residues. The CDR3 DNA follows: TGTGCCAGCAGCGTGGGGGGTACCCAAGAGACCCAGTACTTC. Translation gives CASSVGGTQETQYF.

Worth noting for this clone: One junction end does not reproduce the germline sequence, and a read error may be involved. CDR3 amino acids: CAGSPNLKIQPQHF. The DNA for the CDR3 is TGTGCCGGCAGTCCAAACTTAAAGATCCAGCCCCAGCATTTT. V usage is TRBV27 and J usage is TRBJ1-5; D not certain. The CDR3 contains 14 residues. From germline, CDR1 is MNHEY and CDR2 SMNVEV (reference sequence).

This sequence joins TRBV18 and TRBJ1-1; the match to TRBD1 covers 8 bases. Germline-derived CDR1 and CDR2 are KGHSH and LQKENI. The CDR3 runs 15 residues. V lost 3 bases, J lost 0 bases, and 3 bases stayed unmatched. CDR3 DNA: TGTGCCAGCTCACCTCGACAGGGGATGAACACTGAAGCTTTCTTT. Amino acid sequence: CASSPRQGMNTEAFF.

The chain employs TRBV14 and TRBJ2-7; TRBD2 agrees at 11 bases. The CDR3 extends over 15 amino acids. V dropped 4 bases and J dropped 5; count of bases not matched to a gene: 7. Germline assignment: CDR1 SGHDN and CDR2 FVKESK. This CDR3 reads CASSRRLAGSDEQYF. In nucleotides, the CDR3 is TGTGCCAGCAGCCGTAGACTAGCGGGGAGCGACGAGCAGTACTTC.

The chain recombines TRBV2 with TRBJ2-1; 14 nucleotides line up with TRBD2. The CDR3 spans 15 residues. V was clipped by 5 bases and J by 9 bases; unmatched bases: 6. Germline CDR1 is SNHLY and CDR2 is FYNNEI. Here the CDR3 DNA reads TGTGCCAGCAGTTTTGGACTAGCGGGAGGCATTGAGCAGTTCTTC. It specifies CASSFGLAGGIEQFF.